These 18 T cell receptor beta chains share one sample of origin, sequenced in a study of blood T cells in healthy people across ages. It was with a sample-barcoded 5' primer and a J-beta primer mix that a second PCR of about 6 to 12 cycles was run. In TCRdb, the 5' RACE reads were re-called with MiXCR into one record per CDR3 protein. The table shows 1.5 million to 2 million distinct CDR3 sequences, with about 28% occurring only once. Sequencing was carried out using blood. The receptor set was obtained from a woman in her twenties or thirties in good health.

At least ten counts were recorded for this clonotype. The CDR3 loop reads CASNTHGLAGGQIYEQYF. The CDR3 DNA is TGTGCCAGCAATACACACGGACTAGCGGGGGGCCAAATCTACGAGCAGTACTTC. The V gene is TRBV12-3 or TRBV12-4, the J gene TRBJ2-7, with 14 bases matching TRBD2. The CDR3 totals 18 residues. After removal of 7 bases from V and 3 bases from J, the junction contained 14 bases not matched to a gene.

This clonotype turned up a few times. The CDR3 reads CASSQTSGPYEQYF. Written as DNA, the CDR3 is TGTGCCAGCAGCCAGACTAGCGGGCCCTACGAGCAGTACTTC. The chain recombines TRBV3-1 with TRBJ2-7, with TRBD2 matching over 10 bases. The CDR3 sequence is 14 residues long. With 3 bases clipped from V and 2 bases from J, the junction kept 1 base outside the gene matches. Germline V CDR1 and CDR2: LGHDT, YNNKEL (reference sequence).

Of note for this clonotype: At one end the junction does not follow the germline gene, possibly because of a read error. This rearrangement joins TRBV7-2 to TRBJ2-7; D gene uncertain. CDR1 and CDR2 (germline): SGHTA, FQGNSA. This CDR3 comprises 12 residues. The CDR3 region is CASSAFSHEQYF. The CDR3 region has the DNA TGTGCCAGCAGCGCCTTCTCCCACGAGCAGTACTTC.

This clonotype was picked up a small number of times. CDR3 sequence: CASSQELAGGGYEQYF. DNA for the CDR3: TGTGCCAGCAGCCAAGAACTAGCGGGGGGCGGCTACGAGCAGTACTTC. This chain uses TRBV4-2 with TRBJ2-7; the match to TRBD2 covers 12 bases. This CDR3 region has 16 residues. Germline V CDR1 and CDR2: LGHNA, YNFKEQ. J lost 3 bases, V lost 0 bases, and 3 bases had no gene match.

This clonotype was recorded at least ten times. The chain is built from TRBV28 and TRBJ2-3, with D possibly matching TRBD2 (5 bases). Per the germline V gene, CDR1 is MDHEN and CDR2 is SYDVKM. CDR3 length equals 13 residues. Between the trimmed V and J ends, which lost 6 bases and 0 bases, there was a span of 7 bases. The DNA of the CDR3 is TGTGCCAGCAGACTAGGTAGCACAGATACGCAGTATTTT. This translates into CASRLGSTDTQYF.

Only a few counts were recorded for this clonotype. The chain employs TRBV11-2 and TRBJ2-6; 10 nucleotides match TRBD1. Trimming took 0 bases from V and 0 from J; bases not matched to a gene: 2. The CDR3 is made up of 18 amino acids. Germline V gene lookup returns CDR1 SGHAT and CDR2 FQNNGV. CDR3 coding DNA: TGTGCCAGCAGCTTAGAAAGGACAGGGGGCTCTGGGGCCAACGTCCTGACTTTC. It codes for CASSLERTGGSGANVLTF.

The chain recombines TRBV6-5 with TRBJ1-2; 8 bases agree with TRBD1. V lost 6 bases, J lost 8 bases, and 11 bases stayed unmatched. The CDR3 has 14 residues. Germline-derived CDR1 and CDR2 are MNHEY and SVGAGI. CDR3 sequence reads: CASSLMAGTGGYTF. DNA of the CDR3: TGTGCCAGCAGCCTCATGGCGGGGACAGGAGGCTACACCTTC.

CDR3 sequence: CASSTGTGGAETQYF. In DNA, the CDR3 is TGTGCCAGCAGCACCGGGACAGGGGGCGCGGAGACCCAGTACTTC. V gene TRBV13 combines with J gene TRBJ2-5, with 12 bases fitting TRBD1. Germline lookup yields CDR1 PRHDT and CDR2 FYEKMQ (reference sequence). The CDR3 loop spans 15 amino acids. The ends lost 5 bases at V and 5 bases at J; junction bases unmatched: 6.

V is TRBV7-2 and J is TRBJ1-5, with D unclear. Trimming stripped 5 bases from V and 4 bases from J, with 9 bases between. The CDR3 runs to 13 residues. Germline V gene sequence: CDR1 SGHTA, CDR2 FQGNSA. The CDR3 DNA follows: TGTGCCAGCAGCATCACAGCAAATCAGCCCCAGCATTTT. Amino acids: CASSITANQPQHF. Using reference TRBV7-2 and TRBJ1-5 for the parts outside the CDR3, the full variable domain is GAGVSQSPSNKVTEKGKDVELRCDPISGHTALYWYRQSLGQGLEFLIYFQGNSAPDKSGLPSDRFSAERTGGSVSTLTIQRTQQEDSAVYLCASSITANQPQHFGDGTRLSIL.

The chain is built from TRBV3-1 and TRBJ1-1; D is undetermined. Germline loops: CDR1 LGHDT, CDR2 YNNKEL (reference sequence). The CDR3 consists of 14 residues. Trimming removed 1 base at V and 1 base at J, with 7 bases between. The CDR3 bases are TGTGCCAGCAGCCAAGCCAGATCGAACACTGAAGCTTTCTTT. The encoded protein is CASSQARSNTEAFF.

Ten or more counts support this clonotype. The V and J genes are TRBV7-2 and TRBJ2-1; D possibly matches TRBD1 or TRBD2 (6 bases each). The CDR3 length is 14 residues. The V end was cut by 3 bases, the J end by 6 bases, with 12 bases between. Germline V gives CDR1 SGHTA, CDR2 FQGNSA. The CDR3: CASSFGGRPNEQFF. CDR3 DNA sequence: TGTGCCAGCAGCTTTGGGGGGCGCCCCAATGAGCAGTTCTTC.

This clonotype occurred a few times. V and J are TRBV18 and TRBJ2-1, with D unclear. Looked up from germline, CDR1 is KGHSH and CDR2 is LQKENI. V was trimmed by 5 bases and J by 3 bases, leaving 14 bases between them. The CDR3 has 15 amino acids. Here the CDR3 DNA reads TGTGCCAGCTCATTCTTAGAAGCCGGCTACAATGAGCAGTTCTTC. Its protein is CASSFLEAGYNEQFF.

This clonotype was recorded many times. The chain has TRBV5-1 and TRBJ2-7; D not certain. Per germline, CDR1 SGHRS and CDR2 YFSETQ. The CDR3 contains 13 residues. V was pared by 4 bases and J by 4 bases, with 12 bases between. The CDR3 is CASSGVNEYEQYF. The DNA of the CDR3 is TGCGCCAGCAGCGGGGTAAACGAGTACGAGCAGTACTTC.

Only a few counts were recorded for this clonotype. The chain has TRBV29-1 and TRBJ1-2; D call uncertain. V gave up 7 bases and J gave up 3 bases, with 18 bases separating them. Per germline, CDR1 SQVTM and CDR2 ANQGSEA. This CDR3 spans 14 amino acids. The CDR3, as DNA: TGCAGCGCCCCGGGTGGAGTCTCTGACTATGGCTACACCTTC. Its translation is CSAPGGVSDYGYTF.

Of note for this clonotype: One end of the junction does not line up with germline, which may come from a read error. This chain connects TRBV20-1 to TRBJ2-1, with 14 bases aligning to TRBD2. The germline gives CDR1 DFQATT, CDR2 SNEGSKA (reference sequence). The CDR3 sequence is 15 residues long. The CDR3 nucleotides read TGCAGTACTAGAGTCGGGACTAGCGGGAGACATGAGCAGTTCTTC. Protein product: CSTRVGTSGRHEQFF.

This clonotype was detected ten times or more. J is TRBJ2-1 and V is TRBV24-1; 7 nucleotides match TRBD2. The CDR3 loop spans 15 amino acids. The trim removed 11 bases at V and 8 bases at J, leaving 17 bases unmatched. Germline V gene lookup returns CDR1 KGHDR and CDR2 SFDVKD. In nucleotides, the CDR3 is TGTGCCATTTACACCGGACTAGTCGGATCCCATGAGCAGTTCTTC. This gives the protein CAIYTGLVGSHEQFF.

Ten or more counts support this clonotype. The chain combines TRBV10-3 with TRBJ1-2; the D is unclear. V dropped 0 bases and J dropped 1 base, with 12 bases sitting between them. The germline V gene has CDR1 ENHRY and CDR2 SYGVKD. The CDR3 has 16 residues. This CDR3 is CAISESEARYNYGYTF. The CDR3 DNA is TGTGCCATCAGTGAGTCTGAGGCCCGTTATAACTATGGCTACACCTTC.

On this clonotype itself: Germline is not matched at one junction end, which may reflect a read error. The chain links TRBV5-5 to TRBJ2-7; 9 bases map to TRBD2. CDR3 length: 14 amino acids. Looked up from germline, CDR1 is SGHKS and CDR2 is YYEKEE (reference sequence). This chain's CDR3 is CASSWEGLAPVEYF. In DNA form, the CDR3 reads TGCGCCAGCAGCTGGGAGGGACTAGCCCCGGTGGAGTACTTC.